Listed here are 8 T cell receptor beta chains from one sample, sequenced in a study of blood T cell repertoires in COVID-19. Sequencing used immunoSEQ multiplex PCR; TCRdb keeps in-frame clones, though not all of them. The table has hundreds of thousands of clones, 80% to 90% seen once; the top ten hold roughly 7.1%. The sample comprised peripheral blood. These receptors all come from a woman between 55 and 75 years old with COVID-19, enrolled during active disease.

This clone has only a few counts. The chain has TRBV6-2 or TRBV6-3 and TRBJ2-1, with D possibly being TRBD2 (7 bases). V lost 6 bases and J lost 8, with 32 bases in between. This CDR3 comprises 19 residues. Germline CDR1 is MNHEY and CDR2 is SVGEGT. The CDR3 region has the DNA TGTGCCAGCAGCCCAAGGGGAGGAGGGGGGGTTACCTCCCGCGATGAGCAGTTCTTC. Its protein is CASSPRGGGGVTSRDEQFF.

CDR3 in amino acids: CASSLSGQTGDTQYF. The CDR3 DNA follows: TGTGCCAGCAGTTTATCGGGGCAGACGGGAGATACGCAGTATTTT. The V call is TRBV27, the J call TRBJ2-3; perhaps TRBD1 as D (5 bases). The CDR3 loop spans 15 amino acids. CDR1 is MNHEY and CDR2 is SMNVEV in the germline V gene (reference sequence). V lost 0 bases to trimming and J lost 5 bases, with 12 bases between them.

The rearrangement joins TRBV5-5 to TRBJ1-1, with no clear D. Germline V gives CDR1 SGHKS, CDR2 YYEKEE (reference sequence). V gave up 4 bases and J gave up 5 bases, with 15 bases separating them. The CDR3 is made up of 14 amino acids. The DNA for the CDR3 is TGTGCCAGCAGCCTGGCGGAGGCGTGGACTGAAGCTTTCTTT. As protein: CASSLAEAWTEAFF.

This rearrangement joins TRBV5-1 to TRBJ1-1, with D uncertain. Germline values: CDR1 SGHRS, CDR2 YFSETQ. Deletions cut 4 bases from V and 3 bases from J, with 16 bases between. The CDR3 is made up of 15 amino acids. CDR3 sequence (DNA): TGCGCCAGCAGCCCGCGTCCCTGGTCGGACACTGAAGCTTTCTTT. This translates into CASSPRPWSDTEAFF.

The chain links TRBV6-1 to TRBJ2-1, with a weak D call TRBD2 (6 bases). This CDR3 contains 16 residues. V lost 4 bases and J lost 0, with 13 bases in between. Germline CDR1 MNHNS, CDR2 SASEGT. The CDR3 loop is CASSGYGRSSYNEQFF. CDR3 nucleotides: TGTGCCAGCAGTGGGTATGGGAGGAGCTCCTACAATGAGCAGTTCTTC.

This chain uses TRBV5-1 with TRBJ1-5; TRBD1 matches at 7 bases. J gave up 7 bases and V 4 bases, and 5 bases lay outside the gene matches. CDR1 and CDR2 from the germline V gene are SGHRS and YFSETQ. The CDR3 is made up of 13 amino acids. Here the CDR3 reads CASSRQGEQPQHF. CDR3 coding DNA: TGCGCCAGCAGCCGACAGGGTGAACAGCCCCAGCATTTT.

The chain carries TRBV11-3 and TRBJ2-7; D remains unclear. Trimming shortened V by 5 bases and J by 0 bases, and 11 bases separated the two germline ends. CDR1 SGHNT and CDR2 YENEEA come from the germline V gene. This CDR3 is built from 14 residues. The CDR3 region is CASSTTESSYEQYF. CDR3 DNA: TGTGCCAGCAGCACGACTGAAAGCTCCTACGAGCAGTACTTC.

J is TRBJ2-7 and V is TRBV13; TRBD1 matches 9 bases. Germline V gene sequence: CDR1 PRHDT, CDR2 FYEKMQ (reference sequence). With V trimmed by 2 bases and J by 3 bases, 8 bases remained unmatched. The CDR3 is 16 residues long. The CDR3 DNA reads as TGTGCCAGCAGCTTAAAATGGGACAGGGATCTCTACGAGCAGTACTTC. It codes for CASSLKWDRDLYEQYF.